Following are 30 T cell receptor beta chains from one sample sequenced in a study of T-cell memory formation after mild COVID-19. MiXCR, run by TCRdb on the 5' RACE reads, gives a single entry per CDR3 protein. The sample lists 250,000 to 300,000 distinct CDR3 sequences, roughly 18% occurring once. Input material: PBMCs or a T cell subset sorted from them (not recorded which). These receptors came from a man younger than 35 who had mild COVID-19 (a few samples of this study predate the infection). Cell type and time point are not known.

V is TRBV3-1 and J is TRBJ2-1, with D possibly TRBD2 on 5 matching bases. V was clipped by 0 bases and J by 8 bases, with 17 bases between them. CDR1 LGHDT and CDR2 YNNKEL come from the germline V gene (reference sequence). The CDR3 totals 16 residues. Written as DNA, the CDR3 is TGTGCCAGCAGCCAAGATGGAGGTGCCCCACGGGATGAGCAGTTCTTC. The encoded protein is CASSQDGGAPRDEQFF.

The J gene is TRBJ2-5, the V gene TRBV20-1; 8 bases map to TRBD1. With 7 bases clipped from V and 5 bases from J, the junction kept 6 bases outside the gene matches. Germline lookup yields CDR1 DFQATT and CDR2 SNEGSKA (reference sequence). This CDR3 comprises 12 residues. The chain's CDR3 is CSVSDREETQYF. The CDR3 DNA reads TGCAGTGTCTCGGACAGGGAGGAGACCCAGTACTTC.

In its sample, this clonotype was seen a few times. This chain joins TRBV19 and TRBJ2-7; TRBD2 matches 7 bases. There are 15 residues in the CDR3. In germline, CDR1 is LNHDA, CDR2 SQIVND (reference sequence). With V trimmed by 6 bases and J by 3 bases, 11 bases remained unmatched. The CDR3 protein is CASRDERGPVYEQYF. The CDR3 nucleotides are TGTGCCAGTAGGGATGAGCGGGGCCCGGTCTACGAGCAGTACTTC.

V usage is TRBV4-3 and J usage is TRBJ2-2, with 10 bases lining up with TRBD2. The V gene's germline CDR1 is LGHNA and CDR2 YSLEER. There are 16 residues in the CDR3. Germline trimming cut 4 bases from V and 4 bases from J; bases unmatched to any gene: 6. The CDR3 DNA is TGCGCCAGCAGCCCTCAGCTAGCGGGGGCCACCGGGGAGCTGTTTTTT. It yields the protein CASSPQLAGATGELFF.

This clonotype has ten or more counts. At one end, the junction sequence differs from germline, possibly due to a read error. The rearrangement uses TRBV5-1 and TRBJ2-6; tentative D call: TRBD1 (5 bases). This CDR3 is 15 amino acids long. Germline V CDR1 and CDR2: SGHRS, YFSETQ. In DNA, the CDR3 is TGTGCCAGCAGCTTAGACAGCTCTGGGGCCAACGTCCTGACTTTC. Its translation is CASSLDSSGANVLTF.

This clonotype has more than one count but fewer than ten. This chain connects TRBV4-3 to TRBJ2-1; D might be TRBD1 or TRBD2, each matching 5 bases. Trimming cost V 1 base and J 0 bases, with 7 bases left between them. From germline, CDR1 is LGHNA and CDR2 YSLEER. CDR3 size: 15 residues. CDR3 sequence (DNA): TGCGCCAGCAGCCAAGGGGGGACCTCCTACAATGAGCAGTTCTTC. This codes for CASSQGGTSYNEQFF.

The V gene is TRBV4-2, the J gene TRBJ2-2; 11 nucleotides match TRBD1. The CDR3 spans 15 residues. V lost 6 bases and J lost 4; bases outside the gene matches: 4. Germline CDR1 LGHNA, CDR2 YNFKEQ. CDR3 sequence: CASRGTGGFTGELFF. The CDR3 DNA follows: TGTGCCAGCAGAGGGACAGGGGGTTTCACCGGGGAGCTGTTTTTT.

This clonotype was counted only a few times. The DNA for the CDR3 is TGTGCCAGCGCGTCAATACAGGGGCGCACAGATACGCAGTATTTT. Protein: CASASIQGRTDTQYF. The chain recombines TRBV28 with TRBJ2-3, with 7 bases identical to TRBD1. From germline, CDR1 is MDHEN and CDR2 SYDVKM. This CDR3 has 15 amino acids. V trimming: 8 bases; J trimming: 1 base; junction bases outside the gene matches: 9.

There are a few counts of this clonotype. CDR3 DNA sequence: TGTGCCAGCAGCCAAGATATCAGGGGCCCTGAAGCTTTCTTT. Translated: CASSQDIRGPEAFF. V usage is TRBV4-2 and J usage is TRBJ1-1, with a weak D call TRBD1 (6 bases). Trimming pared 0 bases from V and 6 bases from J, leaving 11 bases between. The germline CDR1 and CDR2 sequences are LGHNA and YNFKEQ. The CDR3 has 14 amino acids.

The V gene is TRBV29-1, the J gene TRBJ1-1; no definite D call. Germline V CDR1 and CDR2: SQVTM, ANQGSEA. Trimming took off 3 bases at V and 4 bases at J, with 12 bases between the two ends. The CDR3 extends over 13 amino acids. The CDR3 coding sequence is TGCAGCGTTGAGCGTTTGTTGGTCACTGAAGCTTTCTTT. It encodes CSVERLLVTEAFF.

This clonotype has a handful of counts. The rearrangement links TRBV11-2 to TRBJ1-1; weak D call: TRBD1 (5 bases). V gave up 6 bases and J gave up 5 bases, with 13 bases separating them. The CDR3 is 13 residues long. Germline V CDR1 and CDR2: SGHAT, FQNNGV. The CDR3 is CASRPVGGTEAFF. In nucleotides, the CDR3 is TGTGCCAGCAGGCCCGTGGGGGGGACTGAAGCTTTCTTT.

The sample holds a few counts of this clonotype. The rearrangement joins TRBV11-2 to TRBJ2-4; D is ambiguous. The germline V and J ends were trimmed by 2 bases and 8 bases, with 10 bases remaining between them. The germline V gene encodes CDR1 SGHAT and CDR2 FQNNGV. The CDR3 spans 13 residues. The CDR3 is CASSLYGGDIQYF. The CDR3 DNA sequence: TGTGCCAGCAGCTTATACGGTGGGGACATTCAGTACTTC.

This CDR3 reads CASSPLGRGQGTTEAFF. In DNA, the CDR3 is TGTGCCAGCAGCCCCCTCGGGAGGGGGCAAGGGACCACTGAAGCTTTCTTT. This chain connects TRBV5-6 to TRBJ1-1; TRBD1 aligns across 7 bases. CDR1 and CDR2 from the germline V gene are SGHDT and YYEEEE. CDR3 size: 17 residues. The J segment lost 4 bases and the V segment lost 4 bases, leaving 16 bases of the junction unmatched.

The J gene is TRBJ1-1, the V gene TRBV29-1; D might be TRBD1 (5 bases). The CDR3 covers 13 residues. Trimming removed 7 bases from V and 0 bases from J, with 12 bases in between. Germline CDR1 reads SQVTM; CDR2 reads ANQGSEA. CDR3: CSGETDMNTEAFF. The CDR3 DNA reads TGCAGCGGAGAGACAGACATGAACACTGAAGCTTTCTTT.

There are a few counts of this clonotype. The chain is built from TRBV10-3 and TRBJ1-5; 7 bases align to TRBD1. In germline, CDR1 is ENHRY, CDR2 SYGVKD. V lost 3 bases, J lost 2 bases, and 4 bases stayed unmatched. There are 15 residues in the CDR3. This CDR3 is CAISEQGSGNQPQHF. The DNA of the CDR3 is TGTGCCATCAGTGAACAGGGGTCCGGCAATCAGCCCCAGCATTTT.

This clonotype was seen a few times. CDR3 DNA: TGCAGTGCTAGAGATGCAGGGACTAGCGGATACTACGAGCAGTACTTC. Amino acids: CSARDAGTSGYYEQYF. The V call is TRBV20-1, the J call TRBJ2-7, with TRBD2 matching 11 bases. The CDR3 length is 16 residues. Per the germline V gene, CDR1 is DFQATT and CDR2 is SNEGSKA (reference sequence). The junction had 7 bases not matched to a gene; V was cut back by 0 bases and J by 3 bases.

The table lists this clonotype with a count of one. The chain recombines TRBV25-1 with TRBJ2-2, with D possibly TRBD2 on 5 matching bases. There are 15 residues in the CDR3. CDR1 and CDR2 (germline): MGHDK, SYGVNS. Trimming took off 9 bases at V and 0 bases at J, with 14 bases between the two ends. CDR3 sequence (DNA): TGTGCCAGTCGTCCTACTAGGCCGAACACCGGGGAGCTGTTTTTT. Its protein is CASRPTRPNTGELFF.

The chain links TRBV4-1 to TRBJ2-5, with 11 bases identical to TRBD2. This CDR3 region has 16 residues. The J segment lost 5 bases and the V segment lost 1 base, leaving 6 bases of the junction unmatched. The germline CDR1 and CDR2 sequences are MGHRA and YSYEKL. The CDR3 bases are TGCGCCAGCAGCCAAGGCCTTAGCGGGGGGGCGGAGACCCAGTACTTC. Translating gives CASSQGLSGGAETQYF.

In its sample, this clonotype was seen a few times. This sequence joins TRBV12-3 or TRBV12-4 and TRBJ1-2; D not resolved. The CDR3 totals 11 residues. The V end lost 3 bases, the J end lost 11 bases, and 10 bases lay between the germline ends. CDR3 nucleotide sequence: TGTGCCAGCAGTTTTTTTCTAGAGTACACCTTC. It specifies CASSFFLEYTF.

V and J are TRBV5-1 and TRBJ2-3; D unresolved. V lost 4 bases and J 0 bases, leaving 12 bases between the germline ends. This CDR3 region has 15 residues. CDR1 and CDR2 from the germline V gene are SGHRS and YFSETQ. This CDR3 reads CASSSTTGSTDTQYF. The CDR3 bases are TGCGCCAGCAGCAGTACAACTGGTAGCACAGATACGCAGTATTTT.

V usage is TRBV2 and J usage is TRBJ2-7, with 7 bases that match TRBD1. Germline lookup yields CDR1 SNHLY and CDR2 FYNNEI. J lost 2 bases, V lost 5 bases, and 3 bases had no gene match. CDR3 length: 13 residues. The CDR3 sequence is CASSRDSTYEQYV. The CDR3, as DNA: TGTGCCAGCAGTCGGGACAGTACCTACGAGCAGTACGTC.

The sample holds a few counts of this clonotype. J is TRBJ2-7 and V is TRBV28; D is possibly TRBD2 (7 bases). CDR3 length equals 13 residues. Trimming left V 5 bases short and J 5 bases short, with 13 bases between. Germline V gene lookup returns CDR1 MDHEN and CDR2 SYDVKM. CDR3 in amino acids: CASSPVGGDEQYV. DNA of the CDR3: TGTGCCAGCAGTCCCGTAGGGGGGGACGAGCAGTACGTC.

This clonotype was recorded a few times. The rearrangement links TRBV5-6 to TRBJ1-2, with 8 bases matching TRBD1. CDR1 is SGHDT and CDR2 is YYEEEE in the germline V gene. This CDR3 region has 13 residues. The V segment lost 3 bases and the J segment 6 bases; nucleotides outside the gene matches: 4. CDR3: CASSSGTGDGYTF. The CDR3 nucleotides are TGTGCCAGCAGCTCCGGGACAGGCGATGGCTACACCTTC.

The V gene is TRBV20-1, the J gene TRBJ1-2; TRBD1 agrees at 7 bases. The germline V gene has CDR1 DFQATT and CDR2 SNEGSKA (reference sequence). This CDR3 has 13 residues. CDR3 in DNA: TGCAGCTCCGGCAACAGGGGTTGGGATGGCTACACCTTC. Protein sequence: CSSGNRGWDGYTF.

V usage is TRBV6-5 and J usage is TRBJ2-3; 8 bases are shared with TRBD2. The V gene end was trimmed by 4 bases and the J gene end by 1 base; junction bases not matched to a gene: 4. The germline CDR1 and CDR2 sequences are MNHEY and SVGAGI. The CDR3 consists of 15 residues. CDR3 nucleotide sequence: TGTGCCAGCAGTTGGTCGGGAGGGGGCACAGATACGCAGTATTTT. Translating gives CASSWSGGGTDTQYF.

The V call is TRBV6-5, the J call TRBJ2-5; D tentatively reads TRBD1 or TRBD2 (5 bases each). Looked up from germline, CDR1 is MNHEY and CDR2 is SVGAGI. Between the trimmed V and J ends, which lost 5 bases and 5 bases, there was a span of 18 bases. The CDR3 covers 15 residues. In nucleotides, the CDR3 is TGTGCCAGCAGTAGGGACCTAGGAAAGGCGGAGACCCAGTACTTC. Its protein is CASSRDLGKAETQYF.

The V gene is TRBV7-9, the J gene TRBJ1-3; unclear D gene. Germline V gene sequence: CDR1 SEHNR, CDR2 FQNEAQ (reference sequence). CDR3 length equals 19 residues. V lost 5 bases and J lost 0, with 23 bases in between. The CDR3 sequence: CASSVPPGSFGFSGNTIYF. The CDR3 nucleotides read TGTGCCAGCAGCGTCCCCCCGGGGTCCTTCGGTTTCTCTGGAAACACCATATATTTT.

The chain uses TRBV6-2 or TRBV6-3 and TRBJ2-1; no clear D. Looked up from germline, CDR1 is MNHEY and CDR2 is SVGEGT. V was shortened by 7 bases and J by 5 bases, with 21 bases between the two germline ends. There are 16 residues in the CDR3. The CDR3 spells CASTENSGSSHNEQFF. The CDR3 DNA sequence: TGTGCCAGCACCGAAAATTCCGGGTCTTCCCACAATGAGCAGTTCTTC.

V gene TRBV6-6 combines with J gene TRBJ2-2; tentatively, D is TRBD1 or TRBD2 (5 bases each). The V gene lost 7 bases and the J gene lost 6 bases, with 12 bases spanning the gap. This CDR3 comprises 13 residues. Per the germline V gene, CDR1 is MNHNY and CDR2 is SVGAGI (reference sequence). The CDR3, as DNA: TGTGCCAGCACGGGACCACCGTCCGGGGAGCTGTTTTTT. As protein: CASTGPPSGELFF.

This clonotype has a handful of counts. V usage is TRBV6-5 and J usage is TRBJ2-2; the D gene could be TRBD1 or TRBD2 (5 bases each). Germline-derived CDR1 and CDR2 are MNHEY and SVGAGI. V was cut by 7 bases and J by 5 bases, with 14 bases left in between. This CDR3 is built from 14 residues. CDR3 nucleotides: TGTGCCAGCACTAAGTTGGGGGTAACCGGGGAGCTGTTTTTT. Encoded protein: CASTKLGVTGELFF.